Each of the 10 T cell receptor beta chains below was sequenced from the same sample in a study of T-cell reconstitution after alpha-beta-depleted transplantation in children. Unique molecular identifiers were incorporated into the prepared TCRbeta library. TCRdb redid the calling of the PCR reads with MiXCR, one entry per CDR3 protein. The data contain 580,000 or so distinct CDR3 sequences, 23% of them singletons. Source: PBMCs, mostly from graft donor cells, taken 360 days after TCRalphabeta/CD19-depleted stem cell transplant. Receptors were obtained from a boy under three years old who had a stem cell transplant for acute myeloid leukemia, so the T cells may come from the graft donor.

This clonotype has a count of ten or more. The chain is built from TRBV20-1 and TRBJ2-5, with D maybe TRBD2 (6 bases). The CDR3 consists of 15 residues. V was shortened by 3 bases and J by 2 bases, with 16 bases between the two germline ends. Looked up from germline, CDR1 is DFQATT and CDR2 is SNEGSKA (reference sequence). Here the CDR3 reads CSARGIGTVQETQYF. The CDR3 region has the DNA TGCAGTGCTAGGGGAATCGGGACTGTACAAGAGACCCAGTACTTC.

This clonotype appeared many times. The chain joins TRBV21-1 to TRBJ2-5; the DNA was not used to check the table's D call, TRBD2. TRBV21-1 is a pseudogene segment. The CDR3 is made up of 18 amino acids. CDR3 sequence (DNA): TGTGCCAGCAGCAATAAGACTAGCGGGGGGGCCCTGCAAGAGACCCAGTACTTC. This encodes CASSNKTSGGALQETQYF.

The chain recombines TRBV20-1 with TRBJ2-3; 12 nucleotides align to TRBD2. V was pared by 4 bases and J by 4 bases, with 6 bases of the junction left unmatched. CDR1 and CDR2 (germline): DFQATT, SNEGSKA (reference sequence). CDR3 length: 15 residues. In DNA, the CDR3 is TGCAGTGCTACTTGGCTAGCGGGGGGGCCAGATACGCAGTATTTT. Translation gives CSATWLAGGPDTQYF.

This clonotype was seen a handful of times. One end of the junction does not line up with germline, which may come from a read error. The chain has TRBV7-2 and TRBJ2-1, with D perhaps TRBD2 (6 bases). Germline loops: CDR1 SGHTA, CDR2 FQGNSA. The CDR3 contains 18 residues. The CDR3 region is CASSLSTTVRDSNNEQFF. The CDR3 DNA follows: TGTGCCAGCAGCTTATCGACGACCGTCCGGGACTCCAACAATGAGCAGTTCTTC.

This clonotype was counted between two and nine times. This chain joins TRBV6-5 and TRBJ1-1; no definite D call. This CDR3 has 14 amino acids. Germline CDR1 reads MNHEY; CDR2 reads SVGAGI. Trimming took 3 bases from V and 3 from J, leaving 11 bases between them. The CDR3 protein is CASSYGWLDTEAFF. For the CDR3, the DNA is TGTGCCAGCAGTTATGGGTGGTTGGACACTGAAGCTTTCTTT.

This clonotype was counted ten times or more. J is TRBJ2-7 and V is TRBV20-1, with a weak D call TRBD2 (5 bases). Germline V gene data show CDR1 as DFQATT and CDR2 as SNEGSKA (reference sequence). This CDR3 comprises 16 residues. Trimming pared 2 bases from V and 0 bases from J, leaving 17 bases between. CDR3 sequence reads: CSARPRAHPLSYEQYF. CDR3 coding DNA: TGCAGTGCTAGACCGCGGGCTCACCCACTCTCCTACGAGCAGTACTTC.

The J gene is TRBJ1-2, the V gene TRBV12-3 or TRBV12-4; D may be TRBD1 (5 bases). V was clipped by 3 bases and J by 2 bases, with 10 bases between them. This CDR3 has 14 residues. The CDR3 protein is CASSFPGHNYGYTF. CDR3 in DNA: TGTGCCAGCAGTTTCCCCGGACACAACTATGGCTACACCTTC.

This clonotype was seen a few times. J is TRBJ2-5 and V is TRBV2; TRBD1 aligns across 7 bases. The germline gives CDR1 SNHLY, CDR2 FYNNEI. The V and J ends lost 7 bases and 5 bases, in that order; junction bases with no gene match: 4. The CDR3 has 12 amino acids. The CDR3 DNA reads as TGTGCCAGCATGACAGGGATGGAGACCCAGTACTTC. Translation: CASMTGMETQYF.

This clonotype has more than one count but fewer than ten. The chain has TRBV6-4 and TRBJ2-1; 8 bases align to TRBD2. There are 16 residues in the CDR3. Trimming removed 0 bases from V and 6 bases from J; junction bases left unmatched: 7. Germline loops: CDR1 MRHNA, CDR2 SNTAGT. The DNA of the CDR3 is TGTGCCAGCAGTGACTCCGGGGGGGAGCCTATCAATGAGCAGTTCTTC. Protein sequence: CASSDSGGEPINEQFF.

This clonotype appeared a few times. J is TRBJ1-3 and V is TRBV28; TRBD1 agrees at 7 bases. V gave up 3 bases and J gave up 2 bases; unmatched junction bases: 16. This CDR3 region has 19 residues. In germline, CDR1 is MDHEN, CDR2 SYDVKM. CDR3 sequence reads: CASSFVRTGYLFTGNTIYF. CDR3 nucleotides: TGTGCCAGCAGTTTCGTGAGGACAGGCTATCTTTTTACTGGAAACACCATATATTTT.